The rows below give T cell receptor beta chains drawn from one sample of a study of T cells expressing NK-cell markers. TCRdb derives one entry per CDR3 protein from the 5' RACE reads, leaving out DNA. The sample has over 150,000 distinct CDR3 sequences, and its top ten clones hold roughly 35%. Source material: blood T cells: a sorted CD56 or NKG2C T cell subset, CD4+ or CD8+ T cells, or bulk PBMC T cells (not recorded which). The origin of the receptors is a woman aged 50 to 60 in good health. The CDR3 runs from the conserved cysteine through the conserved F or W. Each record gives: V gene, CDR3 length, J gene, CDR3 protein.

V gene: TRBV4-1; CDR3 length: 13; J gene: TRBJ1-2; CDR3 protein: CASSQENGNGYTF
V gene: TRBV10-3; CDR3 length: 16; J gene: TRBJ2-7; CDR3 protein: CATGQGSSGDTYEQYF
V gene: TRBV2; CDR3 length: 15; J gene: TRBJ2-7; CDR3 protein: CASSPVADPSYEQYF
V gene: TRBV4-1; CDR3 length: 16; J gene: TRBJ2-5; CDR3 protein: CASSQAPNPGAETQYF
V gene: TRBV2; CDR3 length: 14; J gene: TRBJ2-3; CDR3 protein: CASSEFGDTDTQYF
V gene: TRBV28; CDR3 length: 14; J gene: TRBJ2-3; CDR3 protein: CASSLREATDTQYF
V gene: TRBV12-3/TRBV12-4; CDR3 length: 14; J gene: TRBJ2-7; CDR3 protein: CASRRLAGTYEQYF
V gene: TRBV12-3/TRBV12-4; CDR3 length: 13; J gene: TRBJ2-2; CDR3 protein: CASSPIQTGELFF
V gene: TRBV9; CDR3 length: 13; J gene: TRBJ2-3; CDR3 protein: CASSDGYIDTQYF
V gene: TRBV11-2; CDR3 length: 13; J gene: TRBJ1-1; CDR3 protein: CASRGQDNTEAFF
V gene: TRBV12-3/TRBV12-4; CDR3 length: 17; J gene: TRBJ2-5; CDR3 protein: CASSSYLRDGPQETQYF
V gene: TRBV5-1; CDR3 length: 14; J gene: TRBJ2-7; CDR3 protein: CASSLVERSYEQYF
V gene: TRBV4-1; CDR3 length: 16; J gene: TRBJ1-2; CDR3 protein: CASSQDRQGVLYGYTF
V gene: TRBV6-1; CDR3 length: 15; J gene: TRBJ2-5; CDR3 protein: CASSEGLAGEETQYF
V gene: TRBV20-1; CDR3 length: 15; J gene: TRBJ2-7; CDR3 protein: CSASGLEGTYEVQYF
V gene: TRBV29-1; CDR3 length: 13; J gene: TRBJ1-2; CDR3 protein: CSVASRGTYGYTF
V gene: TRBV27; CDR3 length: 14; J gene: TRBJ1-1; CDR3 protein: CASSLNPGLAEAFF
V gene: TRBV15; CDR3 length: 15; J gene: TRBJ2-2; CDR3 protein: CATSRGLTNTGELFF
V gene: TRBV11-2; CDR3 length: 13; J gene: TRBJ2-1; CDR3 protein: CASSLDPDNEQFF
V gene: TRBV27; CDR3 length: 14; J gene: TRBJ2-7; CDR3 protein: CASSMEGRIEEQYF
V gene: TRBV12-3/TRBV12-4; CDR3 length: 15; J gene: TRBJ2-2; CDR3 protein: CASSWGTSIPGELFF
V gene: TRBV25-1; CDR3 length: 14; J gene: TRBJ2-7; CDR3 protein: CASSTTGGPYEQYF
V gene: TRBV27; CDR3 length: 14; J gene: TRBJ1-1; CDR3 protein: CASSSSGWNTEAFF
V gene: TRBV7-2; CDR3 length: 13; J gene: TRBJ2-7; CDR3 protein: CASRKTGYIEQYF
V gene: TRBV4-1; CDR3 length: 16; J gene: TRBJ2-7; CDR3 protein: CASSQGGGSLSYEQYF
V gene: TRBV5-5; CDR3 length: 11; J gene: TRBJ1-1; CDR3 protein: CASSLGDGAFF
V gene: TRBV5-5; CDR3 length: 13; J gene: TRBJ2-1; CDR3 protein: CASSLGEYNEQFF
V gene: TRBV6-5; CDR3 length: 12; J gene: TRBJ2-7; CDR3 protein: CASSYGSGEQYF
V gene: TRBV6-1; CDR3 length: 11; J gene: TRBJ2-7; CDR3 protein: CASREAYEQYF
V gene: TRBV4-1; CDR3 length: 16; J gene: TRBJ1-5; CDR3 protein: CASSQEPGNGNQPQHF
V gene: TRBV4-1; CDR3 length: 15; J gene: TRBJ2-7; CDR3 protein: CASSQFEIVNYEQYF
V gene: TRBV20-1; CDR3 length: 13; J gene: TRBJ2-7; CDR3 protein: CSARPLGNREQYF
V gene: TRBV6-5; CDR3 length: 15; J gene: TRBJ2-1; CDR3 protein: CASSIQRETYNEQFF
V gene: TRBV27; CDR3 length: 14; J gene: TRBJ2-2; CDR3 protein: CASSISGDTGELFF
V gene: TRBV5-1; CDR3 length: 12; J gene: TRBJ2-3; CDR3 protein: CASSLGEDTQYF
V gene: TRBV12-3/TRBV12-4; CDR3 length: 15; J gene: TRBJ2-1; CDR3 protein: CASRLTSFRENEQFF
V gene: TRBV7-6; CDR3 length: 15; J gene: TRBJ2-3; CDR3 protein: CASSFLAGETDTQYF
V gene: TRBV6-1; CDR3 length: 14; J gene: TRBJ2-1; CDR3 protein: CAGSFTGALNEQFF
V gene: TRBV4-1; CDR3 length: 11; J gene: TRBJ2-7; CDR3 protein: CASSQDGSQYF
V gene: TRBV4-1; CDR3 length: 13; J gene: TRBJ2-1; CDR3 protein: CASSQGQVGEQFF
V gene: TRBV15; CDR3 length: 13; J gene: TRBJ2-1; CDR3 protein: CATSVPGYNEQFF
V gene: TRBV6-1; CDR3 length: 16; J gene: TRBJ2-1; CDR3 protein: CASAVFRMQSYNEQFF
V gene: TRBV6-1; CDR3 length: 14; J gene: TRBJ2-2; CDR3 protein: CASMHRVDTGELFF
V gene: TRBV10-3; CDR3 length: 14; J gene: TRBJ1-1; CDR3 protein: CAISDRLGDTEAFF
V gene: TRBV9; CDR3 length: 16; J gene: TRBJ2-1; CDR3 protein: CASSGGPPRYYNEQFF
V gene: TRBV2; CDR3 length: 11; J gene: TRBJ2-1; CDR3 protein: CASRLGEEQFF
V gene: TRBV29-1; CDR3 length: 13; J gene: TRBJ2-1; CDR3 protein: CSVWSESYNEQFF
V gene: TRBV6-1; CDR3 length: 16; J gene: TRBJ1-5; CDR3 protein: CASSPEAAGGNQPQHF
V gene: TRBV7-9; CDR3 length: 15; J gene: TRBJ2-5; CDR3 protein: CASKGAGGPRETQYF
V gene: TRBV27; CDR3 length: 16; J gene: TRBJ2-7; CDR3 protein: CASSLSLRGASYEQYF
V gene: TRBV2; CDR3 length: 13; J gene: TRBJ2-1; CDR3 protein: CASRAVAGVARFF
V gene: TRBV7-9; CDR3 length: 13; J gene: TRBJ1-2; CDR3 protein: CASTPTGAYGYTF
V gene: TRBV7-9; CDR3 length: 15; J gene: TRBJ1-1; CDR3 protein: CASSTQSSANTEAFF
V gene: TRBV10-3; CDR3 length: 13; J gene: TRBJ2-2; CDR3 protein: CAISDVEVSELFF
V gene: TRBV25-1; CDR3 length: 11; J gene: TRBJ1-1; CDR3 protein: CASTGGSEAFF
V gene: TRBV7-9; CDR3 length: 13; J gene: TRBJ2-3; CDR3 protein: CASRVAEMDTQYF